The T cell receptor beta chain described here comes from a study of cytomegalovirus exposure and HLA in healthy donors. Study conclusions and caveats: The study designated about 180 TCR beta chains cytomegalovirus-associated. In vitro testing confirmed a few CMV-associated chains as specific for CMV antigens.

Sequenced by immunoSEQ multiplex PCR; TCRdb stores in-frame clones only, minus some. This table holds more than 250,000 clones, roughly 89% found once. Turning to this clone: Its antigen is undetermined.

This clonotype originated in a woman aged 18-29 years in good health and CMV-seronegative. Sample: PBMCs.

CDR3 nucleotides: TGCAGCGCCCGACCGGGACAGGGAGTAAACACCGGGGAGCTGTTTTTT. This gives the protein CSARPGQGVNTGELFF. The chain employs TRBV29-1 and TRBJ2-2, with 9 bases that match TRBD1. Germline-derived CDR1 and CDR2 are SQVTM and ANQGSEA. The CDR3 contains 16 residues. After removal of 7 bases from V and 2 bases from J, the junction contained 11 bases not matched to a gene.